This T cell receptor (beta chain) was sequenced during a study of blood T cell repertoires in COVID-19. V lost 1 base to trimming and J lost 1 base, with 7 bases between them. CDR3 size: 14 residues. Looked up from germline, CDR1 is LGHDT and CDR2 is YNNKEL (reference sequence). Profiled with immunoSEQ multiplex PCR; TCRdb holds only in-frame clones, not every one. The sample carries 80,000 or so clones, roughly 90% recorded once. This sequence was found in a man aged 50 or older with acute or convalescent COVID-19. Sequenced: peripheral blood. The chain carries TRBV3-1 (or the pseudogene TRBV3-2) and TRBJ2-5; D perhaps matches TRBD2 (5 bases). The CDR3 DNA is TGTGCCAGCAGCCAAGTTGCGGGCCAAGAGACCCAGTACTTC. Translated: CASSQVAGQETQYF.